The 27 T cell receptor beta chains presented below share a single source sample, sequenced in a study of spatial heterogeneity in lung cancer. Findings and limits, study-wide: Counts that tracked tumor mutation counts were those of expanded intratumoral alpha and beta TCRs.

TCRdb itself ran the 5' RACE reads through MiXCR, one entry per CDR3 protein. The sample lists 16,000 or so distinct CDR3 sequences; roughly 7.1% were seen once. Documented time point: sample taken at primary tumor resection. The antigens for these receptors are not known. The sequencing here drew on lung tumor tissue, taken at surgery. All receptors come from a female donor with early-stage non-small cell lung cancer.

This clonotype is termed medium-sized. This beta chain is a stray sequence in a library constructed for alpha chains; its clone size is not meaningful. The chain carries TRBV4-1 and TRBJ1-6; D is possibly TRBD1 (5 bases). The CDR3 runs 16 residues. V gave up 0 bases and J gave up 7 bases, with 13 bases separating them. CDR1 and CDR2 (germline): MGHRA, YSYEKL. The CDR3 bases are TGCGCCAGCAGCCAAGAGGAAGGGGTGAGGAATTCACCCCTCCACTTT. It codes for CASSQEEGVRNSPLHF.

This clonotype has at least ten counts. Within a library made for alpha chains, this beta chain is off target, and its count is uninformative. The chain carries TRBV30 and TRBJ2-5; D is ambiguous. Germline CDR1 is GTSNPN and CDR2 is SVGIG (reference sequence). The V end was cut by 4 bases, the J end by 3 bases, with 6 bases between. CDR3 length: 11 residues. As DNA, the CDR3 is TGTGCCTGGAAAAACAAAGAGACCCAGTACTTC. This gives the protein CAWKNKETQYF.

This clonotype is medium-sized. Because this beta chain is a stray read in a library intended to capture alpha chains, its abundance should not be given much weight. The CDR3 DNA reads TGCAGTGCTAGAGATCCGGGACAGGGTAATCAGCCCCAGCATTTT. The encoded protein is CSARDPGQGNQPQHF. The chain joins TRBV20-1 to TRBJ1-5, with 9 positions matching TRBD1. Germline V gene lookup returns CDR1 DFQATT and CDR2 SNEGSKA (reference sequence). The CDR3 spans 15 residues. With 0 bases clipped from V and 4 bases from J, the junction kept 4 bases outside the gene matches.

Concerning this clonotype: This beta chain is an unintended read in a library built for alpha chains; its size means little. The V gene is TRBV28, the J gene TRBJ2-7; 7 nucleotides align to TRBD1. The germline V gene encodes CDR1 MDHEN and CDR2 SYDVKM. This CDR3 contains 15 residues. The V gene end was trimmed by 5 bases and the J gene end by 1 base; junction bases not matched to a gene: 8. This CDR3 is CASSPPGQTSYEQYF. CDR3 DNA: TGTGCCAGCAGTCCGCCGGGACAGACGTCCTACGAGCAGTACTTC.

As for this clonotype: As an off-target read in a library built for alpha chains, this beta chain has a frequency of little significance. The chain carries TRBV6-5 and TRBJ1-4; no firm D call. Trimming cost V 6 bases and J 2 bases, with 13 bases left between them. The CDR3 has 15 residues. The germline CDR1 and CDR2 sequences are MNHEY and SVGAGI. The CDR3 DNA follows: TGTGCCAGCAGAATCACGGGCGGTACTAATGAAAAACTGTTTTTT. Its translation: CASRITGGTNEKLFF.

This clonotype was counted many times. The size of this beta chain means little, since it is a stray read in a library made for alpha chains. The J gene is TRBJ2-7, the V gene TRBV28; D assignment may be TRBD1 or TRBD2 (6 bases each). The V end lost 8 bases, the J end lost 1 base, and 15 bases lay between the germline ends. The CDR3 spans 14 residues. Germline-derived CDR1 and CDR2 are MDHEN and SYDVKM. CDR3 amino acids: CASQNQGRSYEQYF. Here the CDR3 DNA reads TGTGCCAGCCAAAACCAGGGGAGGTCCTACGAGCAGTACTTC.

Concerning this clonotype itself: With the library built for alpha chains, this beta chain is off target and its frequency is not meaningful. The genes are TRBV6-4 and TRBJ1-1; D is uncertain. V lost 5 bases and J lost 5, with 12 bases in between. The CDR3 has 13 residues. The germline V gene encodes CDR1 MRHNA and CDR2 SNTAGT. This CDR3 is CASSSQAGTEAFF. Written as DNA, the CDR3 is TGTGCCAGCAGTTCGCAGGCCGGTACTGAAGCTTTCTTT.

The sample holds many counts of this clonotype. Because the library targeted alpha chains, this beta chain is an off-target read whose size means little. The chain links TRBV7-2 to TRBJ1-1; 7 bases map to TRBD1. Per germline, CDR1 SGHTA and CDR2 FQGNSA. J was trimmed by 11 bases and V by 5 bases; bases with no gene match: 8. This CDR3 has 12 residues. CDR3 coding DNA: TGTGCCAGCAGCCCCCGGACAGGTGGGGCTTTCTTT. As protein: CASSPRTGGAFF. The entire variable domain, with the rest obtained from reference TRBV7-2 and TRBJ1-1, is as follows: GAGVSQSPSNKVTEKGKDVELRCDPISGHTALYWYRQSLGQGLEFLIYFQGNSAPDKSGLPSDRFSAERTGGSVSTLTIQRTQQEDSAVYLCASSPRTGGAFFGQGTRLTVV.

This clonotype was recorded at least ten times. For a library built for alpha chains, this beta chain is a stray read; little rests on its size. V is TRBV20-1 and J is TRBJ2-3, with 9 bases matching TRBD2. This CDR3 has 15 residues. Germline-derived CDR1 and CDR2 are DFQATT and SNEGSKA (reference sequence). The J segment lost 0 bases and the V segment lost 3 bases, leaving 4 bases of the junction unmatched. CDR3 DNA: TGCAGTGCTAGCCGACTAGCGGAGAGCACAGATACGCAGTATTTT. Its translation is CSASRLAESTDTQYF.

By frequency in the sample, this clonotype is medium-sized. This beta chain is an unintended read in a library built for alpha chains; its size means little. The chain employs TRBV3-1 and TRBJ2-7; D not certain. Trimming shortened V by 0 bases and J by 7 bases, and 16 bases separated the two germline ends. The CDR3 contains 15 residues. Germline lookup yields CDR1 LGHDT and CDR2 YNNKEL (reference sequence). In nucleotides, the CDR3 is TGTGCCAGCAGCCAAGAGGGGTTCGGTAGCAGGGAGCAGTACTTC. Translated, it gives CASSQEGFGSREQYF.

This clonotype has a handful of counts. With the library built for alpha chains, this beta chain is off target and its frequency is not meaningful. CDR3 loop: CASSHPPPGRLLSSYNSPLHF. The CDR3 region has the DNA TGTGCCAGCAGCCACCCACCACCGGGACGCCTGCTGAGCTCCTATAATTCACCCCTCCACTTT. The chain uses TRBV6-2 or TRBV6-3 and TRBJ1-6; D is perhaps TRBD1 (5 bases). Germline CDR1 is MNHEY and CDR2 is SVGEGT. The CDR3 consists of 21 residues. The V gene lost 6 bases and the J gene lost 0 bases, with 27 bases spanning the gap.

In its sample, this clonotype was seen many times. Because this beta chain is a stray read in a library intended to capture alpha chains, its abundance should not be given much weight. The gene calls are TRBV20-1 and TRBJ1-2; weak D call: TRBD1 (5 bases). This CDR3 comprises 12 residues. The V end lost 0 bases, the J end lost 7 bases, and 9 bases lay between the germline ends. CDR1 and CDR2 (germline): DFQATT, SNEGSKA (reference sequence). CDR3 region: CSARDAGGGYTF. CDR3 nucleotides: TGCAGTGCTAGAGATGCCGGGGGTGGCTACACCTTC.

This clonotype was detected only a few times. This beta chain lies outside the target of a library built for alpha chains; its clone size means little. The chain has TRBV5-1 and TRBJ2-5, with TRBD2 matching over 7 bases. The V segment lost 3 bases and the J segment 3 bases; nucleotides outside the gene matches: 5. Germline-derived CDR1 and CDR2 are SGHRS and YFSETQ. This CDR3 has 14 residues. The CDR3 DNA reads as TGCGCCAGCAGCTCCGGACTAGGCGAAGAGACCCAGTACTTC. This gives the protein CASSSGLGEETQYF.

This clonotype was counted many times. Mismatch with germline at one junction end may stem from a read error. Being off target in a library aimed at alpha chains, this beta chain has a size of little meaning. The CDR3 nucleotides are TGTGCTAGCAGCTTCCAGGCGGGAGATACGCAGTATTTT. It translates to CASSFQAGDTQYF. The chain joins TRBV7-7 to TRBJ2-3; TRBD2 might be the D (5 bases). The CDR3 is 13 residues long. CDR1 is SSHAT, CDR2 FNYEAQ, per germline (reference sequence).

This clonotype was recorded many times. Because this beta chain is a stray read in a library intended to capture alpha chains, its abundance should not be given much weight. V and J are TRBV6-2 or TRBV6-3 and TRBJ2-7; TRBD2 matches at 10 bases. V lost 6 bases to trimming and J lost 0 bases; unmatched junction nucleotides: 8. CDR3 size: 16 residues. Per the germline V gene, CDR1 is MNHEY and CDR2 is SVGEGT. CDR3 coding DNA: TGTGCCAGCAGACTCACTAGCGGGGCCATCTCCTACGAGCAGTACTTC. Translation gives CASRLTSGAISYEQYF.

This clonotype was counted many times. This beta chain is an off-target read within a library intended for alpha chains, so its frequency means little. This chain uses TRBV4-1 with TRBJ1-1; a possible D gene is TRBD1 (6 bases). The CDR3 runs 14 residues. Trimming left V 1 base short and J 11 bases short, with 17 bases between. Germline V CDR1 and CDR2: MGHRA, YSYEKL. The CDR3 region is CASSQVLTQGRAFF. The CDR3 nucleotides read TGCGCCAGCAGCCAAGTACTAACGCAGGGGCGGGCTTTCTTT.

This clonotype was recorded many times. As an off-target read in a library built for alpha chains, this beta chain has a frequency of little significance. In DNA form, the CDR3 reads TGTGCCAGCAGCTCCTCGCTAGCGGGGGGGCCAAGCTCCTACAATGAGCAGTTCTTC. This translates into CASSSSLAGGPSSYNEQFF. V and J are TRBV12-3 or TRBV12-4 and TRBJ2-1; 12 nucleotides match TRBD2. J lost 0 bases, V lost 6 bases, and 12 bases had no gene match. The CDR3 has 19 residues.

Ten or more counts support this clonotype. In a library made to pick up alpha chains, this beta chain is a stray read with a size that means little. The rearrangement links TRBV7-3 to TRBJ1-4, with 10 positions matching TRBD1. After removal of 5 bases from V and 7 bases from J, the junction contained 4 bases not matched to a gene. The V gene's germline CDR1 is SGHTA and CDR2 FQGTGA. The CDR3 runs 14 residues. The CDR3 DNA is TGTGCCAGCAGCCCCGGGACAGGGGCTGAAAAACTGTTTTTT. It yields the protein CASSPGTGAEKLFF.

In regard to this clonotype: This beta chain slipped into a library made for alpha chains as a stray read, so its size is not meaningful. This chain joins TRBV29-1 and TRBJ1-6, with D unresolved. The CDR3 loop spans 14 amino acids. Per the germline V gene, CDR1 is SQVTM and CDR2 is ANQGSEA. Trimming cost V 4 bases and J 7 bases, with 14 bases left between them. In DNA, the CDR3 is TGCAGCGTTGGGACGGGCACTCAGAATTCACCCCTCCACTTT. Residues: CSVGTGTQNSPLHF.

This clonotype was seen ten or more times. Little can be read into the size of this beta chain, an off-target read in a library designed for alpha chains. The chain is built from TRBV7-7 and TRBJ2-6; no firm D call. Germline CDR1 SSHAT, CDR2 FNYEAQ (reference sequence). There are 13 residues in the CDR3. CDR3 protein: CASSGPGANVLTF. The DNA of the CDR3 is TGTGCTAGCTCTGGGCCTGGGGCCAACGTCCTGACTTTC.

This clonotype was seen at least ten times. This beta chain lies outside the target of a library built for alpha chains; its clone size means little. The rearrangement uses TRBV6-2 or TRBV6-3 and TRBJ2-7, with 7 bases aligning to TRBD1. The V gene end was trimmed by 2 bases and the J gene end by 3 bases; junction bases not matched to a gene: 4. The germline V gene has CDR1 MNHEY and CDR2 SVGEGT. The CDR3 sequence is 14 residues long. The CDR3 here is CASSYGTDHYEQYF. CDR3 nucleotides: TGTGCCAGCAGTTACGGGACAGACCACTACGAGCAGTACTTC.

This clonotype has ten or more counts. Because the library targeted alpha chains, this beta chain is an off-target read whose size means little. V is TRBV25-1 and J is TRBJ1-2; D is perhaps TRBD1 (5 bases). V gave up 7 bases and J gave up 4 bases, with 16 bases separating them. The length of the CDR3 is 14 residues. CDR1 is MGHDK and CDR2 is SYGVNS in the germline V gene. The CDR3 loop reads CASTPSGRAYGYTF. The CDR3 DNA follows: TGTGCCAGCACCCCCTCGGGCAGGGCCTATGGCTACACCTTC.

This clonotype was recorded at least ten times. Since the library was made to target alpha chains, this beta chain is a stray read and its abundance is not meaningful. The CDR3 spells CASSLGRGKLYEQYF. The CDR3 DNA is TGTGCCAGCAGCTTAGGGCGGGGGAAGCTTTACGAGCAGTACTTC. The chain couples TRBV7-2 to TRBJ2-7; 7 bases match TRBD2. Trimming took 1 base from V and 4 from J; bases not matched to a gene: 7. CDR3 length equals 15 residues. Germline CDR1 is SGHTA and CDR2 is FQGNSA.

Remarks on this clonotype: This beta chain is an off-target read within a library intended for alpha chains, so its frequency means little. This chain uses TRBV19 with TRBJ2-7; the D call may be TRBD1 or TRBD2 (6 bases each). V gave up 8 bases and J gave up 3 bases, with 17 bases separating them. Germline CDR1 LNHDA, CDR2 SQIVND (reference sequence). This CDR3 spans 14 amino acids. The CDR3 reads CASSGAKRNYEQYF. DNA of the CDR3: TGTGCCAGTTCGGGGGCGAAGAGGAACTACGAGCAGTACTTC.

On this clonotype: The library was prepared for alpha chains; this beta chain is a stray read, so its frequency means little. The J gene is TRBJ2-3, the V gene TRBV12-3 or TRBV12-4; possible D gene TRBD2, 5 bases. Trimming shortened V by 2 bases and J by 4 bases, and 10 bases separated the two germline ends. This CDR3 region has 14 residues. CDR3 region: CASSLKAGSDTQYF. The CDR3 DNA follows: TGTGCCAGCAGTTTAAAGGCGGGCTCAGATACGCAGTATTTT.

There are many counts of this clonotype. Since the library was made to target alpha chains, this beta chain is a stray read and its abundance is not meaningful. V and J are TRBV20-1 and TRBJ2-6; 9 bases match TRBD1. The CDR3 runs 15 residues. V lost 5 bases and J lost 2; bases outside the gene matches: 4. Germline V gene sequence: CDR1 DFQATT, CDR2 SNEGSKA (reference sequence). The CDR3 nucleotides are TGCAGTGCTCAAAGGGACAGGGCTGGGGCCAACGTCCTGACTTTC. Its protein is CSAQRDRAGANVLTF.

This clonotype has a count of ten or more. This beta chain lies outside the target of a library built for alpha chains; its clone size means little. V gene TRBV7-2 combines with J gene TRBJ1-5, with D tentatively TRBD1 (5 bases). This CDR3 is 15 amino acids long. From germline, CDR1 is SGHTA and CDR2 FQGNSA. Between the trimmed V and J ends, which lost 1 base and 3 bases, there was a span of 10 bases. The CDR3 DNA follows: TGTGCCAGCAGCTTAGGAAGGGGTAACAATCAGCCCCAGCATTTT. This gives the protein CASSLGRGNNQPQHF.